The next 10 T cell receptor beta chains were all read from a single sample in a study of blood T cell repertoires in COVID-19. Assay used: immunoSEQ multiplex PCR; TCRdb lists only in-frame clones, some missing. The sample consists of about 45,000 clones, roughly 80% of them appearing once. Source material: peripheral blood. Receptors originate from a human donor in a cohort sampled during active COVID-19.

A single count supports this clone. The V gene is TRBV2, the J gene TRBJ1-2, with a weak D call TRBD1 (5 bases). Looked up from germline, CDR1 is SNHLY and CDR2 is FYNNEI. This CDR3 region has 14 residues. V was clipped by 6 bases and J by 0 bases, with 11 bases between them. CDR3 nucleotides: TGTGCCAGCAGCGTTGACAGTTCTAACTATGGCTACACCTTC. Residues: CASSVDSSNYGYTF.

This clone has just a few counts. This chain uses TRBV3-1 (or the pseudogene TRBV3-2) with TRBJ2-7; no firm D call. V was cut by 0 bases and J by 1 base, with 7 bases left in between. CDR1 and CDR2 (germline): LGHDT, YNNKEL (reference sequence). The CDR3 sequence is 14 residues long. The CDR3 region is CASSQEWASYEQYF. Here the CDR3 DNA reads TGTGCCAGCAGCCAAGAGTGGGCTTCCTACGAGCAGTACTTC.

This clone was seen a few times. V and J are TRBV7-6 and TRBJ1-1, with 8 bases aligning to TRBD1. The CDR3 totals 14 residues. The junction had 6 bases not matched to a gene; V was cut back by 6 bases and J by 3 bases. CDR1 and CDR2 from the germline V gene are SGHVS and FNYEAQ. CDR3: CASSLQGGYTEAFF. The CDR3 DNA follows: TGTGCCAGCAGTCTACAGGGGGGATACACTGAAGCTTTCTTT.

The genes are TRBV24-1 and TRBJ1-4; TRBD1 might be the D (6 bases). The CDR3 sequence is 13 residues long. Germline V lookup: CDR1 KGHDR, CDR2 SFDVKD. With 7 bases removed from V and 3 bases from J, the gap between germline ends came to 8 bases. CDR3 nucleotide sequence: TGTGCCACCAGCAGGACAGCTAATGAAAAACTGTTTTTT. Protein: CATSRTANEKLFF.

This clone was seen a few times. Mismatch with germline at one junction end may stem from a read error. The chain links TRBV5-1 to TRBJ2-1; D is perhaps TRBD1 (6 bases). The V gene's germline CDR1 is SGHRS and CDR2 YFSETQ. This CDR3 contains 16 residues. The CDR3 protein is CASSLGTASRGNEQFF. The CDR3 DNA reads as TGCGCCAGCAGTTTGGGTACGGCATCAAGGGGGAATGAGCAGTTCTTC. The full variable domain, with the rest looked up from reference TRBV5-1 and TRBJ2-1, is KAGVTQTPRYLIKTRGQQVTLSCSPISGHRSVSWYQQTPGQGLQFLFEYFSETQRNKGNFPGRFSGRQFSNSRSEMNVSTLELGDSALYLCASSLGTASRGNEQFFGPGTRLTVL.

V and J are TRBV29-1 and TRBJ2-5; D is possibly TRBD2 (8 bases). Germline V lookup: CDR1 SQVTM, CDR2 ANQGSEA. The germline V and J ends were trimmed by 7 bases and 4 bases, with 25 bases remaining between them. This CDR3 region has 16 residues. CDR3: CSADVGGPGGGETQYF. For the CDR3, the DNA is TGCAGCGCTGATGTAGGGGGCCCCGGGGGGGGAGAGACCCAGTACTTC.

This sequence joins TRBV30 and TRBJ2-5, with D possibly TRBD2 on 5 matching bases. The length of the CDR3 is 14 residues. CDR1 is GTSNPN, CDR2 SVGIG, per germline (reference sequence). The V gene lost 0 bases and the J gene lost 4 bases, with 12 bases spanning the gap. CDR3 sequence (DNA): TGTGCCTGGAGTGTCTTGACTACCACAGAGACCCAGTACTTC. This gives the protein CAWSVLTTTETQYF.

The gene calls are TRBV7-2 and TRBJ2-7, with no clear D. The CDR3 is 13 amino acids. Trimming cost V 2 bases and J 4 bases, with 9 bases left between them. The germline CDR1 and CDR2 sequences are SGHTA and FQGNSA. CDR3 sequence: CASSLSLRYEQYF. For the CDR3, the DNA is TGTGCCAGCAGCTTAAGCCTGAGATACGAGCAGTACTTC.

The CDR3 nucleotides read TGTGCCAGTTCTCGAGACAGTGGGAACACCGGGGAGCTGTTTTTT. It yields the protein CASSRDSGNTGELFF. The chain carries TRBV19 and TRBJ2-2; maybe TRBD1 (5 bases). The CDR3 extends over 15 amino acids. Germline assignment: CDR1 LNHDA and CDR2 SQIVND (reference sequence). V lost 8 bases, J lost 1 base, and 14 bases lay in between.

CDR3 nucleotide sequence: TGTGCCAGCAGCCAAGTTGGGCTAGCGGGAGCCTACAATGAGCAGTTCTTC. This sequence encodes CASSQVGLAGAYNEQFF. V usage is TRBV4-2 and J usage is TRBJ2-1; 10 positions agree with TRBD2. Trimming at V came to 1 base and at J to 2 bases, leaving 5 bases not matched to a gene. CDR1 LGHNA and CDR2 YNFKEQ come from the germline V gene. The CDR3 is 17 amino acids.